This paragraph covers one T cell receptor (beta chain) sequence. This sample stems from a study of blood T cell repertoires in COVID-19. The repertoire was sequenced with immunoSEQ multiplex PCR; TCRdb's copy has only in-frame clones and lacks some. The repertoire includes hundreds of thousands of clones, roughly 90% of them detected once, and more than 4% sits in the top ten. The V and J ends lost 4 bases and 3 bases, in that order; junction bases with no gene match: 11. This CDR3 comprises 17 residues. The germline CDR1 and CDR2 sequences are MGHRA and YSYEKL. Input material: peripheral blood. The genes are TRBV4-1 and TRBJ2-7, with TRBD2 identical over 11 bases. The source of this sequence is a woman aged 25 to 39 with acute or convalescent COVID-19. The CDR3 DNA is TGCGCCAGCAGCCCCGGCGACCAACTAGCGGGGGTCTACGAGCAGTACTTC. Amino acid sequence: CASSPGDQLAGVYEQYF.